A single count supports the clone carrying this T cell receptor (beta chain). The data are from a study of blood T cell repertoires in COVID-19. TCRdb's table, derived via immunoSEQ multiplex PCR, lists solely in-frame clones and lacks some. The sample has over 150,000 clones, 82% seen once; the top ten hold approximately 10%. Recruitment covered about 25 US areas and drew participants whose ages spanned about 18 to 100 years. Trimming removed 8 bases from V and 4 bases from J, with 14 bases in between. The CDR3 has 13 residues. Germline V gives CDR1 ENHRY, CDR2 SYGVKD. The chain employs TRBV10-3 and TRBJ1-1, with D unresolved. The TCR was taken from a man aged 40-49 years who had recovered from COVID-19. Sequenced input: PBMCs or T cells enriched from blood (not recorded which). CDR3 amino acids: CAIGDGESTEAFF. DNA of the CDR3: TGTGCCATCGGGGATGGGGAGAGCACTGAAGCTTTCTTT.